The 3 T cell receptor beta chains listed next were all sequenced from one sample in a study of blood T cell repertoires in COVID-19 (dated by TCRdb to the early 2020s). The library relied on the immunoSEQ multiplex PCR assay. Sourced from immuneACCESS, this table was stored by TCRdb with only in-frame sequences that have V and J called. A share of the clones is absent; for the studies checked, an unresolved V gene accounts for under half, and the remainder has no known explanation. A total of about 220,000 clones appear in this sample, about 81% of them only once. The ten top clones hold less than 6% of the sample. The source material was peripheral blood. The receptors were gathered from a woman in her seventies with COVID-19, enrolled during active disease.

This chain joins TRBV19 and TRBJ2-3; 8 nucleotides agree with TRBD2. The CDR3 length is 14 residues. Germline-derived CDR1 and CDR2 are LNHDA and SQIVND (reference sequence). Trimming took 11 bases from V and 1 from J; bases not matched to a gene: 8. The CDR3 protein is CAAAVAGRTDTQYF. The DNA for the CDR3 is TGTGCCGCGGCGGTAGCGGGGCGCACAGATACGCAGTATTTT. Full variable domain (outside the CDR3, taken from reference TRBV19 and TRBJ2-3): DGGITQSPKYLFRKEGQNVTLSCEQNLNHDAMYWYRQDPGQGLRLIYYSQIVNDFQKGDIAEGYSVSREKKESFPLTVTSAQKNPTAFYLCAAAVAGRTDTQYFGPGTRLTVL.

The J gene is TRBJ1-2, the V gene TRBV7-8; D perhaps matches TRBD1 (6 bases). CDR3 length: 14 residues. CDR1 is SGHVS, CDR2 FQNEAQ, per germline. Trimming pared 1 base from V and 4 bases from J, leaving 10 bases between. The CDR3 bases are TGTGCCAGCAGCTTAGACCCCAGGGGCTATGGCTACACCTTC. Translated, it gives CASSLDPRGYGYTF.

The chain links TRBV7-2 to TRBJ2-2; perhaps TRBD2 as D (6 bases). Germline CDR1 and CDR2: SGHTA and FQGNSA. V was pared by 3 bases and J by 5 bases, with 13 bases between. The CDR3 is 15 amino acids. The CDR3 region is CASSFRAEGTGELFF. Here the CDR3 DNA reads TGTGCCAGCAGCTTTAGAGCGGAGGGGACCGGGGAGCTGTTTTTT.